A selection of T cell receptor beta chains follows, all from one sample in a study of CD8 T cells in Susac syndrome. TCRdb redid the calling of the immunoSEQ multiplex PCR reads with MiXCR, one entry per CDR3 protein. The sample has under 200,000 distinct CDR3 sequences, 90% to 95% seen once. Sequencing was done on a sample of CD4+ T cells from PBMCs. The source is a human donor in good health. CDR3s include the opening cysteine and the closing phenylalanine or tryptophan.

>TRBV15|TRBJ2-7
CATSVGNEQYF
>TRBV11-2|TRBJ2-5
CASSRSLGETQYF
>TRBV20-1|TRBJ1-1
CSAREGVAFF
>TRBV25-1|TRBJ1-1
CASTMLTEAFF
>TRBV5-1|TRBJ2-5
CASSLTSGGQETQYF
>TRBV9|TRBJ2-3
CASSVGTGLVADTQYF
>TRBV20-1|TRBJ1-6
CSARRTSGSPLHF
>TRBV19|TRBJ2-7
CASSRQGGSYEQYF
>TRBV7-2|TRBJ1-6
CASSRSRFDNSPLHF
>TRBV4-1|TRBJ2-3
CASSQSPGSPDTQYF
>TRBV24-1|TRBJ1-5
CATSVGGQLNQPQHF
>TRBV20-1|TRBJ1-3
CSARTGGLGNTIYF
>TRBV7-9|TRBJ1-6
CASSHGQENSPLHF
>TRBV20-1|TRBJ2-7
CSARGVGEQYF
>TRBV7-9|TRBJ2-1
CASSPRGVRGRYNEQFF
>TRBV4-3|TRBJ1-2
CASSQDRLNYGYTF
>TRBV7-9|TRBJ2-3
CASSSSTSGDTQYF
>TRBV2|TRBJ2-1
CASSDLGGSYNEQFF
>TRBV7-2|TRBJ2-5
CASSLRRDPGTQYF
>TRBV25-1|TRBJ1-2
CASSEGGGYTF
>TRBV18|TRBJ2-5
CASSRMTSGRFQETQYF
>TRBV7-8|TRBJ1-5
CASSLQGQMAGQPQHF
>TRBV7-9|TRBJ2-2
CASSLTGLHGELFF
>TRBV30|TRBJ1-2
CAWSVQWVSYGYTF
>TRBV3-1|TRBJ2-7
CASSQVEGGGTAYF
>TRBV7-2|TRBJ1-2
CASSLARHNYGYTF
>TRBV20-1|TRBJ1-1
CSATYPNTEAFF
>TRBV5-1|TRBJ2-5
CASSSRQGQTQYF
>TRBV3-1|TRBJ2-2
CASSPQGGGELFF
>TRBV9|TRBJ1-1
CASSVGATNTEAFF
>TRBV20-1|TRBJ2-5
CSAWYQETQYF
>TRBV7-9|TRBJ2-7
CASSSGVVYEQYF
>TRBV3-1|TRBJ1-2
CASSQGQGRDYGYTF
>TRBV14|TRBJ1-2
CASSSLGSEGLGYTF
>TRBV20-1|TRBJ1-2
CSALGQGYGYTF
>TRBV7-9|TRBJ1-1
CASSLRGGGTEAFF
>TRBV12-3/TRBV12-4|TRBJ1-5
CASSSWGQNNQPQHF
>TRBV7-9|TRBJ2-5
CASSVGLAGNYQETQYF
>TRBV20-1|TRBJ2-3
CSAAAGQRTDTQYF
>TRBV20-1|TRBJ1-2
CSVKSMGYGYTF